This T cell receptor (beta chain) was captured by sequencing in a study of blood T cell repertoires in COVID-19. About the research overall: From T cells, B-cell-depleted T cells, or PBMCs came the material, which was cDNA or gDNA.

V was trimmed by 5 bases and J by 3 bases, leaving 13 bases between them. CDR1 and CDR2 (germline): LNHDA, SQIVND (reference sequence). The CDR3 spans 14 residues. Original handling: Reference gene primer amplification gave nucleated cell count estimates. Produced via immunoSEQ multiplex PCR; TCRdb's table is partial and in-frame only. That table gives V, J and clone size, and the DNA gave D and trimming. Counted here are roughly 150,000 clones, roughly four fifths occurring once; the ten biggest clones make up approximately 2%. The sequenced material came from peripheral blood. The chain has TRBV19 and TRBJ1-1; D remains ambiguous. This receptor was obtained from a woman older than 75 with acute or convalescent COVID-19. The CDR3 is CASSPQTYHTEAFF. The CDR3 DNA reads TGTGCCAGTAGTCCCCAGACTTATCACACTGAAGCTTTCTTT. Full variable domain (outside the CDR3, taken from reference TRBV19 and TRBJ1-1): DGGITQSPKYLFRKEGQNVTLSCEQNLNHDAMYWYRQDPGQGLRLIYYSQIVNDFQKGDIAEGYSVSREKKESFPLTVTSAQKNPTAFYLCASSPQTYHTEAFFGQGTRLTVV.